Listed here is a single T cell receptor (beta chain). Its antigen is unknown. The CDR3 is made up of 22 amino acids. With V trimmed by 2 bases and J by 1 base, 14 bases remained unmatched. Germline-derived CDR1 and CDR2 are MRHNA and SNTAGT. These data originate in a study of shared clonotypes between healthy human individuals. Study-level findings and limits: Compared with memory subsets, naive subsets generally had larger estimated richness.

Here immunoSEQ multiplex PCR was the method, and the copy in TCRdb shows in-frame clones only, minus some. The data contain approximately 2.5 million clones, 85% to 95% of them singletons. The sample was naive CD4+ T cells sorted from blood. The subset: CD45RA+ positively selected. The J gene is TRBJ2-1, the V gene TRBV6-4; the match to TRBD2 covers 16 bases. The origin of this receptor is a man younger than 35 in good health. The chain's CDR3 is CASSDLPYGTSGGAGSYNEQFF. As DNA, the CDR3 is TGTGCCAGCAGTGACCTCCCCTACGGGACTAGCGGGGGGGCCGGGTCCTACAATGAGCAGTTCTTC.